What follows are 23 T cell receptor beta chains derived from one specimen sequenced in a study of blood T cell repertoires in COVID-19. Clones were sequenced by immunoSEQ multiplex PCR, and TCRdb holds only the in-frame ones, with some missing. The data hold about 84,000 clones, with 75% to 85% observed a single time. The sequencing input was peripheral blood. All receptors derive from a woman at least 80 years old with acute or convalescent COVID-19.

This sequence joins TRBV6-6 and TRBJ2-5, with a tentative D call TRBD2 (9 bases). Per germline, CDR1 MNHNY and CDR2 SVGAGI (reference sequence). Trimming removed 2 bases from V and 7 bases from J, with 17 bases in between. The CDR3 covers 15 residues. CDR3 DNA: TGTGCCAGCAGTTACCGGCTAGCGGGGACAGGGACCCAGTACTTC. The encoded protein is CASSYRLAGTGTQYF.

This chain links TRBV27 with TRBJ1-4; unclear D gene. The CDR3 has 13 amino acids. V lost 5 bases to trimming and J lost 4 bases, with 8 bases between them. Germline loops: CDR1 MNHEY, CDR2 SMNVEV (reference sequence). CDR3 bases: TGTGCCAGCAGTAGCAGGCGTAATGAAAAACTGTTTTTT. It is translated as CASSSRRNEKLFF.

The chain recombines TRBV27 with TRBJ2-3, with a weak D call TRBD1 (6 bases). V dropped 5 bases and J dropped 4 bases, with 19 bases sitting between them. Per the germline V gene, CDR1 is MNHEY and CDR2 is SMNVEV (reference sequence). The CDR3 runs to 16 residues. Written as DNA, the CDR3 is TGTGCCAGCAGTCCGTACCAGGGGCAGACCCCAGATACGCAGTATTTT. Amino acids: CASSPYQGQTPDTQYF.

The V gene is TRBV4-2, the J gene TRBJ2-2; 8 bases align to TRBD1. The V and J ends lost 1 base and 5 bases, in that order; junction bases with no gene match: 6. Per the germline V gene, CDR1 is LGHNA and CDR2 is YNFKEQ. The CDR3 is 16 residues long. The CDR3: CASSQGQGWRTGELFF. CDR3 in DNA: TGTGCCAGCAGCCAAGGACAGGGGTGGAGGACCGGGGAGCTGTTTTTT.

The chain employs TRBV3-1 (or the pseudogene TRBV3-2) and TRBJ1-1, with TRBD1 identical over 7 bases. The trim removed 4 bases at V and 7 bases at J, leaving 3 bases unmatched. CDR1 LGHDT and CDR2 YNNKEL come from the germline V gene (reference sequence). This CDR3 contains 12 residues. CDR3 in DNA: TGTGCCAGCAGCCCGCGGGACAGTGAAGCTTTCTTT. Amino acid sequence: CASSPRDSEAFF.

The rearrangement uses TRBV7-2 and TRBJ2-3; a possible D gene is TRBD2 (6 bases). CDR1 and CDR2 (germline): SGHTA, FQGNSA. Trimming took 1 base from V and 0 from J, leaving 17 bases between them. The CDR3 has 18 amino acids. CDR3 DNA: TGTGCCAGCAGCTTAGATGGTCTGGCGGGAACTAGCACAGATACGCAGTATTTT. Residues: CASSLDGLAGTSTDTQYF.

The CDR3 protein is CASSQRQGACYTF. The CDR3 DNA follows: TGCGCCAGCAGTCAACGACAGGGGGCATGCTACACCTTC. V is TRBV23-1 and J is TRBJ1-2, with 10 bases identical to TRBD1. TRBV23-1 is an ORF for which the function is uncertain. The CDR3 length is 13 residues. The ends lost 2 bases at V and 9 bases at J; junction bases unmatched: 3.

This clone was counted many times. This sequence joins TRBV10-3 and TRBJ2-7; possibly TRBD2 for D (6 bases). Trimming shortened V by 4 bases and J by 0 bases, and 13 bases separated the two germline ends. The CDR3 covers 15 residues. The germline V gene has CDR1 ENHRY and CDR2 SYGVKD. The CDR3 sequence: CAISAAGTFSYEQYF. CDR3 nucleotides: TGTGCCATCAGTGCGGCCGGGACTTTCTCCTACGAGCAGTACTTC.

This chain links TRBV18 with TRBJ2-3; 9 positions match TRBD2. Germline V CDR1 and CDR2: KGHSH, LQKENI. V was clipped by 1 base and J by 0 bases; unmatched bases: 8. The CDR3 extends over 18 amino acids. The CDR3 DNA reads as TGTGCCAGCTCACCACAAGATAGCGGGAGAGGGAGCACAGATACGCAGTATTTT. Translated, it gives CASSPQDSGRGSTDTQYF.

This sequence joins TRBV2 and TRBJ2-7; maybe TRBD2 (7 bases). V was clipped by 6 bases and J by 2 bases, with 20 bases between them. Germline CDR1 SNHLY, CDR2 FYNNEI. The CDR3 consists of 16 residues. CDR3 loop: CASRVGGLNIAYEQYF. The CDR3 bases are TGTGCCAGCAGAGTCGGGGGGCTCAATATTGCCTACGAGCAGTACTTC.

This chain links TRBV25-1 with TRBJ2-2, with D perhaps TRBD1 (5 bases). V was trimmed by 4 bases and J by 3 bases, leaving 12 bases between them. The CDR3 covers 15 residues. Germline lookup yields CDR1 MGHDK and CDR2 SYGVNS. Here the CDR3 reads CASSGGIGYTGELFF. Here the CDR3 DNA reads TGTGCCAGCAGTGGGGGCATCGGCTACACCGGGGAGCTGTTTTTT.

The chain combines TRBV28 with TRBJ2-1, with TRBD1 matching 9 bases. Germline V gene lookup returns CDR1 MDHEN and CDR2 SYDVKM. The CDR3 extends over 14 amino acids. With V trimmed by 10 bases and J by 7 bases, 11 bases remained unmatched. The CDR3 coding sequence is TGTGCCACCTTTAGACAGGGGGTGGAAAATGAGCAGTTCTTC. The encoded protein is CATFRQGVENEQFF.

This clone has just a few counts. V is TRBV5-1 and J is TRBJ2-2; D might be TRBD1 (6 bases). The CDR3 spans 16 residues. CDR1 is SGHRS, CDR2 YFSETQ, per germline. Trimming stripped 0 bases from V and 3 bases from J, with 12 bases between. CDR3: CASSLADSRDTGELFF. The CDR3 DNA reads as TGCGCCAGCAGCTTGGCGGACAGTCGAGACACCGGGGAGCTGTTTTTT.

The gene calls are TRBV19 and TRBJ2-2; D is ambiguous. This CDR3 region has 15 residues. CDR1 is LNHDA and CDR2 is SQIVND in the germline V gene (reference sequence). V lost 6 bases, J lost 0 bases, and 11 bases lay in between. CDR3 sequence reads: CASREAQTNTGELFF. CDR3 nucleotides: TGTGCCAGTAGAGAGGCCCAAACGAACACCGGGGAGCTGTTTTTT. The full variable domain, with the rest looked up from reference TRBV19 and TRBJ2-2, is DGGITQSPKYLFRKEGQNVTLSCEQNLNHDAMYWYRQDPGQGLRLIYYSQIVNDFQKGDIAEGYSVSREKKESFPLTVTSAQKNPTAFYLCASREAQTNTGELFFGEGSRLTVL.

The CDR3 DNA reads TGTGCCAGCAGCTTAGGTAGCGGGAACTACAATGAGCAGTTCTTC. Residues: CASSLGSGNYNEQFF. The chain couples TRBV7-8 to TRBJ2-1; 8 bases fit TRBD2. The CDR3 is 15 residues long. Losses at the gene ends were 1 base for V and 3 bases for J; bases not matched to a gene: 2. Germline loops: CDR1 SGHVS, CDR2 FQNEAQ.

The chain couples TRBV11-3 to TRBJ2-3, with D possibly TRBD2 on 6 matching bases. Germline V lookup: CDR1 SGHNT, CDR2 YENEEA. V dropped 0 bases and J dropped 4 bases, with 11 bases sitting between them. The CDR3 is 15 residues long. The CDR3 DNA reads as TGTGCCAGCAGCTTAGAGGGGCTAGCGTCAGATACGCAGTATTTT. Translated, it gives CASSLEGLASDTQYF.

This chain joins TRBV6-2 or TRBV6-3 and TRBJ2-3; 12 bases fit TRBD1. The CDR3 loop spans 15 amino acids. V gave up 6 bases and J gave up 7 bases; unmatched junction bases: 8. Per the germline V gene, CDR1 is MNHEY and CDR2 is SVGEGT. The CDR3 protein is CASSSGTGGANTQYF. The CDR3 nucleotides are TGTGCCAGCAGCTCCGGGACAGGGGGCGCAAATACGCAGTATTTT.

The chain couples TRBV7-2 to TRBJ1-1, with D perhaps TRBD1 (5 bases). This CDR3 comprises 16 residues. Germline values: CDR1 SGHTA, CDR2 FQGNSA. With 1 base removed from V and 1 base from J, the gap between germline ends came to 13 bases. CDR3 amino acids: CASSLVGARGNTEAFF. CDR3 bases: TGTGCCAGCAGCTTAGTCGGGGCGCGGGGGAACACTGAAGCTTTCTTT.

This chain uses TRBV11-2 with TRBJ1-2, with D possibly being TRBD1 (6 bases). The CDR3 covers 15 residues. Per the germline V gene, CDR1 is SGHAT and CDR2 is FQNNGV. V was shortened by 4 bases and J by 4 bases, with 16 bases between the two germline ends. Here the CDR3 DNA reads TGTGCCAGCAGCTCTCTGACAGGCGGCCCCTATGGCTACACCTTC. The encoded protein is CASSSLTGGPYGYTF.

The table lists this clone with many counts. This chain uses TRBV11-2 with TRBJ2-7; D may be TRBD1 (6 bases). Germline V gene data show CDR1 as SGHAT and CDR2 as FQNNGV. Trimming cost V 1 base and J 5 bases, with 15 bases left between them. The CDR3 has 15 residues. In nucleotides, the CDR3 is TGTGCCAGCAGCTTAGCCGGACAGCTTCTACACGAGCAGTACTTC. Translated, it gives CASSLAGQLLHEQYF. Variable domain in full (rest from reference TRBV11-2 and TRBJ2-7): EAGVAQSPRYKIIEKRQSVAFWCNPISGHATLYWYQQILGQGPKLLIQFQNNGVVDDSQLPKDRFSAERLKGVDSTLKIQPAKLEDSAVYLCASSLAGQLLHEQYFGPGTRLTVT.

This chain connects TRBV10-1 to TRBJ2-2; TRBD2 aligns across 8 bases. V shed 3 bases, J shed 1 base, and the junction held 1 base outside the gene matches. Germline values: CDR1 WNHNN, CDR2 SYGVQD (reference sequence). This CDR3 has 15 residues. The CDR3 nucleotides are TGCGCCAGCAGTGATGCGGGAGGGAACACCGGGGAGCTGTTTTTT. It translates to CASSDAGGNTGELFF.

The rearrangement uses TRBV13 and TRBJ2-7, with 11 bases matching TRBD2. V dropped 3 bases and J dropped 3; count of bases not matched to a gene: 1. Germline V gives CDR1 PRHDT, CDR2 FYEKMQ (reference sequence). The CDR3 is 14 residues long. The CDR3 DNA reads TGTGCCAGCAGCTTTAGCGGGAGGGGCTACGAGCAGTACTTC. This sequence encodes CASSFSGRGYEQYF.

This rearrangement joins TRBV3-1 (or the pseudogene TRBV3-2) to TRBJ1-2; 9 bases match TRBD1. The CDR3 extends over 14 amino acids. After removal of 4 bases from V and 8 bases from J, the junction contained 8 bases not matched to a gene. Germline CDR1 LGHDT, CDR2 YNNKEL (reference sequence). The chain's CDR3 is CASSRTGTGQGYTF. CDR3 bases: TGTGCCAGCAGCCGGACCGGGACAGGGCAGGGCTACACCTTC.